Following are 5 T cell receptor beta chains from one sample sequenced in a study of blood T cell repertoires in COVID-19. TCRdb's table, derived via immunoSEQ multiplex PCR, lists solely in-frame clones and lacks some. The profile shows about 280,000 clones, approximately 81% of them singletons. Sequenced input: PBMCs or T cells enriched from blood (not recorded which). The receptor source for this set is a woman between 50 and 59 years old who had recovered from COVID-19.

The chain carries TRBV7-7 and TRBJ2-5, with a weak D call TRBD1 (7 bases). Trimming cost V 5 bases and J 6 bases, with 10 bases left between them. The V gene's germline CDR1 is SSHAT and CDR2 FNYEAQ (reference sequence). The CDR3 is 12 residues long. As DNA, the CDR3 is TGTGCCAGCAGCCCAGGGGGGCAGACCCAGTACTTC. It specifies CASSPGGQTQYF.

This rearrangement joins TRBV5-1 to TRBJ1-2; the D is unclear. CDR3 size: 15 residues. Between the trimmed V and J ends, which lost 0 bases and 5 bases, there was a span of 14 bases. The germline gives CDR1 SGHRS, CDR2 YFSETQ. CDR3 amino acids: CASSLGAGLGYGYTF. CDR3 sequence (DNA): TGCGCCAGCAGCTTGGGAGCGGGCCTCGGATATGGCTACACCTTC.

In its sample, this clone was seen once. V is TRBV10-3 and J is TRBJ1-1; D ambiguous. The V end was cut by 0 bases, the J end by 8 bases, with 4 bases between. CDR1 ENHRY and CDR2 SYGVKD come from the germline V gene. CDR3 size: 11 residues. CDR3 nucleotides: TGTGCCATCAGTGAGTCGACAGAAGCTTTCTTT. This sequence encodes CAISESTEAFF.

This clone has a single count. V gene TRBV9 combines with J gene TRBJ1-6; D remains ambiguous. Germline V gene lookup returns CDR1 SGDLS and CDR2 YYNGEE. This CDR3 region has 13 residues. V gave up 2 bases and J gave up 7 bases, with 7 bases separating them. CDR3 nucleotides: TGTGCCAGCAGCGTGGCAGAAAATTCACCCCTCCACTTT. The encoded protein is CASSVAENSPLHF.

The rearrangement uses TRBV2 and TRBJ1-6; 10 bases are shared with TRBD1. The CDR3 extends over 15 amino acids. Per germline, CDR1 SNHLY and CDR2 FYNNEI. With V trimmed by 7 bases and J by 5 bases, 5 bases remained unmatched. CDR3 amino acids: CASMDRGYHNSPLHF. The DNA of the CDR3 is TGTGCCAGCATGGACAGGGGGTATCATAATTCACCCCTCCACTTT.